The 14 T cell receptor beta chains below come from one sample, sequenced in a study of regulatory T cells in long-lasting Graves disease. Time point indicated: newly diagnosed GD, antithyroid drugs for less than 3 months. Extracted PBMC RNA gave rise to the TCR library. Combining iRepertoire HTBI primers with Arm-PCR of CDR3 regions, the authors built TCR beta libraries. TCRdb ran MiXCR on the multiplex PCR reads and lists one entry per CDR3 protein. The sample records about 460,000 distinct CDR3 sequences, 11% to 15% being singletons. The same data also contributed to another study, on T cells in Graves' hyperthyroidism and ophthalmopathy.

Here the sequenced sample was peripheral blood mononuclear cells (PBMCs), taken at new diagnosis, from a patient treated with antithyroid drugs. The receptors were gathered from a woman between 45 and 60 years old with Graves disease.

This clonotype was seen only a few times. V is TRBV2 and J is TRBJ2-3; 7 bases are a match to TRBD2. CDR1 is SNHLY, CDR2 FYNNEI, per germline. The V and J ends lost 3 bases and 0 bases, in that order; junction bases with no gene match: 9. This CDR3 has 17 residues. The CDR3 coding sequence is TGTGCCAGCAGTGACGGGACTACCATAATTAGCACAGATACGCAGTATTTT. This codes for CASSDGTTIISTDTQYF.

The rearrangement links TRBV24-1 to TRBJ2-1, with 11 bases identical to TRBD2. Trimming took 3 bases from V and 5 from J; bases not matched to a gene: 2. This CDR3 contains 15 residues. Germline loops: CDR1 KGHDR, CDR2 SFDVKD. CDR3 DNA sequence: TGTGCCACCAGTGATATGACTAGCGGGAACAATGAGCAGTTCTTC. Translating gives CATSDMTSGNNEQFF.

This clonotype was seen only a few times. The chain employs TRBV28 and TRBJ2-7; the D is unclear. Between the trimmed V and J ends, which lost 1 base and 3 bases, there was a span of 13 bases. The CDR3 totals 15 residues. Germline V lookup: CDR1 MDHEN, CDR2 SYDVKM. Here the CDR3 reads CASSLSSGGDYEQYF. The DNA for the CDR3 is TGTGCCAGCAGTTTATCCTCCGGCGGCGACTACGAGCAGTACTTC.

This clonotype was observed at least ten times. The rearrangement links TRBV12-3 or TRBV12-4 to TRBJ2-1; the match to TRBD1 covers 12 bases. The CDR3 consists of 16 residues. J gave up 8 bases and V 3 bases, and 8 bases lay outside the gene matches. The CDR3 DNA reads TGTGCCAGCAGTTTTCCCCCGGGACAGGGGGCGTATGAGCAGTTCTTC. Its translation is CASSFPPGQGAYEQFF.

The chain combines TRBV20-1 with TRBJ2-1; D unresolved. The CDR3 has 15 amino acids. With 0 bases removed from V and 2 bases from J, the gap between germline ends came to 11 bases. Germline lookup yields CDR1 DFQATT and CDR2 SNEGSKA (reference sequence). The CDR3 DNA follows: TGCAGTGCTAGAGAGCCTAGAGAACCCTACAATGAGCAGTTCTTC. It is translated as CSAREPREPYNEQFF.

This clonotype was picked up many times. The genes are TRBV5-1 and TRBJ2-1, with a tentative D call TRBD2 (6 bases). This CDR3 has 16 residues. Deletions cut 3 bases from V and 6 bases from J, with 19 bases between. The germline gives CDR1 SGHRS, CDR2 YFSETQ. CDR3: CASSSYGGRGSNEQFF. CDR3 coding DNA: TGCGCCAGCAGCTCGTATGGGGGGAGAGGGAGCAATGAGCAGTTCTTC.

This clonotype showed up many times. This chain links TRBV13 with TRBJ2-3; D is unresolved. Trimming took 2 bases from V and 2 from J, leaving 11 bases between them. The CDR3 length is 15 residues. Per the germline V gene, CDR1 is PRHDT and CDR2 is FYEKMQ (reference sequence). The CDR3: CASSLWSTLTDTQYF. The CDR3 coding sequence is TGTGCCAGCAGCTTATGGTCGACCCTCACAGATACGCAGTATTTT.

There are many counts of this clonotype. This rearrangement joins TRBV6-1 to TRBJ1-1; possibly TRBD1 for D (5 bases). Germline values: CDR1 MNHNS, CDR2 SASEGT. Trimming stripped 6 bases from V and 5 bases from J, with 13 bases between. The CDR3 sequence is 13 residues long. DNA of the CDR3: TGTGCCAGCAGCACCAGGGAAGGTACTGAAGCTTTCTTT. Translating gives CASSTREGTEAFF.

Only a few counts were recorded for this clonotype. This rearrangement joins TRBV3-1 to TRBJ1-2; 10 bases agree with TRBD1. Germline lookup yields CDR1 LGHDT and CDR2 YNNKEL (reference sequence). The CDR3 covers 17 residues. The V gene end was trimmed by 2 bases and the J gene end by 6 bases; junction bases not matched to a gene: 12. CDR3 loop: CASSQWGQGSTPDGYTF. CDR3 nucleotides: TGTGCCAGCAGCCAATGGGGACAGGGGTCGACCCCAGATGGCTACACCTTC.

In its sample, this clonotype was seen a few times. The chain has TRBV5-1 and TRBJ2-7; the D is unclear. Germline lookup yields CDR1 SGHRS and CDR2 YFSETQ. V was shortened by 1 base and J by 2 bases, with 10 bases between the two germline ends. The CDR3 totals 14 residues. CDR3 bases: TGCGCCAGCAGCTTGTCGTCGGTTCCCTACGAGCAGTACTTC. Encoded protein: CASSLSSVPYEQYF.

This clonotype was recorded many times. The V and J genes are TRBV28 and TRBJ2-7; the match to TRBD2 covers 9 bases. V trimming: 11 bases; J trimming: 0 bases; junction bases outside the gene matches: 5. Looked up from germline, CDR1 is MDHEN and CDR2 is SYDVKM. The CDR3 contains 13 residues. The CDR3 DNA reads TGTGCCTTAAGCGGGGGGCACTCCTACGAGCAGTACTTC. This sequence encodes CALSGGHSYEQYF.

This clonotype was detected a few times. The chain recombines TRBV5-8 with TRBJ1-1; tentative D call: TRBD1 (6 bases). V gave up 4 bases and J gave up 5 bases, with 12 bases separating them. Germline values: CDR1 SGHTS, CDR2 YDEGEE. The CDR3 runs to 13 residues. The CDR3 DNA is TGTGCCAGCAGCCTCATCAGGGGAACTGAAGCTTTCTTT. The encoded protein is CASSLIRGTEAFF.

Regarding this clonotype: It may be a read error: a sequence one base away is much more abundant. This chain joins TRBV30 and TRBJ2-3; 7 bases are a match to TRBD2. Trimming removed 1 base from V and 0 bases from J; junction bases left unmatched: 4. The V gene's germline CDR1 is GTSNPN and CDR2 SVGIG (reference sequence). The CDR3 spans 15 residues. In DNA form, the CDR3 reads TGTGCCTGGAGTGGGGCTAGCGGAAGCACAGATACGCAGTATTTT. Encoded protein: CAWSGASGSTDTQYF. Based on the CDR3 plus reference TRBV30 and TRBJ2-3, the full variable domain is SQTIHQWPATLVQPVGSPLSLECTVEGTSNPNLYWYRQAAGRGLQLLFYSVGIGQISSEVPQNLSASRPQDRQFILSSKKLLLSDSGFYLCAWSGASGSTDTQYFGPGTRLTVL.

This chain connects TRBV19 to TRBJ2-7, with 7 bases fitting TRBD2. CDR1 LNHDA and CDR2 SQIVND come from the germline V gene (reference sequence). V lost 5 bases to trimming and J lost 1 base; unmatched junction nucleotides: 5. The CDR3 loop spans 14 amino acids. CDR3 DNA: TGTGCCAGTAGTGCCGGACTAGAATCCTACGAGCAGTACTTC. Translated, it gives CASSAGLESYEQYF.